These 20 T cell receptor beta chains were all obtained from the same sample, sequenced in a study of early T cells in non-severe SARS-CoV-2 infection. TCRdb processed the 5' RACE reads anew with MiXCR; each CDR3 protein has one entry. The data hold tens of thousands of distinct CDR3 sequences, with around 5% observed a single time. The sequenced sample was whole blood. The receptor set was obtained from an adult who was a healthcare worker with PCR-confirmed SARS-CoV-2 infection or an uninfected control (not recorded which).

With regard to this clonotype: A junction boundary mismatches the germline segment, possibly from a read error. CDR3 DNA: TGTGCCAGCAGCTTAGGAGGGACACTGAACACTGAAGCTCTCTTT. This encodes CASSLGGTLNTEALF. This sequence joins TRBV11-2 and TRBJ1-1; weak D call: TRBD1 (6 bases). Germline values: CDR1 SGHAT, CDR2 FQNNGV. The CDR3 covers 15 residues. Using reference TRBV11-2 and TRBJ1-1 for the parts outside the CDR3, the full variable domain is EAGVAQSPRYKIIEKRQSVAFWCNPISGHATLYWYQQILGQGPKLLIQFQNNGVVDDSQLPKDRFSAERLKGVDSTLKIQPAKLEDSAVYLCASSLGGTLNTEALFGQGTRLTVV.

A few counts support this clonotype. The chain employs TRBV4-3 and TRBJ2-1; 12 bases align to TRBD2. This CDR3 region has 17 residues. With V trimmed by 0 bases and J by 5 bases, 5 bases remained unmatched. CDR1 is LGHNA, CDR2 YSLEER, per germline. The CDR3 region is CASSQEVGLAGNNEQFF. CDR3 nucleotides: TGCGCCAGCAGCCAAGAGGTAGGACTAGCGGGGAACAATGAGCAGTTCTTC.

This clonotype showed up many times. This chain joins TRBV20-1 and TRBJ2-3; unclear D gene. The CDR3 contains 11 residues. The V end was cut by 1 base, the J end by 4 bases, with 3 bases between. CDR1 and CDR2 from the germline V gene are DFQATT and SNEGSKA (reference sequence). The CDR3 coding sequence is TGCAGTGCTAGAGGGCCAGATACGCAGTATTTT. Its translation: CSARGPDTQYF.

The sample holds many counts of this clonotype. This chain uses TRBV7-9 with TRBJ2-7; no clear D gene. The CDR3 runs to 13 residues. Trimming stripped 3 bases from V and 3 bases from J, with 9 bases between. Per the germline V gene, CDR1 is SEHNR and CDR2 is FQNEAQ (reference sequence). This CDR3 is CASSFRQGYEQYF. CDR3 nucleotide sequence: TGTGCCAGCAGCTTCAGACAAGGCTACGAGCAGTACTTC. Using reference TRBV7-9 and TRBJ2-7 for the parts outside the CDR3, the full variable domain is DTGVSQNPRHKITKRGQNVTFRCDPISEHNRLYWYRQTLGQGPEFLTYFQNEAQLEKSRLLSDRFSAERPKGSFSTLEIQRTEQGDSAMYLCASSFRQGYEQYFGPGTRLTVT.

The chain couples TRBV28 to TRBJ1-4, with D possibly matching TRBD1 (5 bases). The CDR3 is made up of 15 amino acids. The germline V gene has CDR1 MDHEN and CDR2 SYDVKM. V was trimmed by 2 bases and J by 8 bases, leaving 15 bases between them. The CDR3 DNA reads as TGTGCCAGCAGTTTAGAGGGTTCGGGGGAAGAAAAACTGTTTTTT. This codes for CASSLEGSGEEKLFF.

This clonotype is judged medium-sized (0.01 to 0.1%). The rearrangement links TRBV20-1 to TRBJ2-4; 12 nucleotides agree with TRBD2. CDR3 length: 16 amino acids. Germline V gives CDR1 DFQATT, CDR2 SNEGSKA (reference sequence). The ends lost 0 bases at V and 8 bases at J; junction bases unmatched: 8. In DNA, the CDR3 is TGCAGTGCTAGAGAGTCTAGCGGGGGGGCTTATGACATTCAGTACTTC. It specifies CSARESSGGAYDIQYF.

There are a few counts of this clonotype. The genes are TRBV5-1 and TRBJ1-5; D not certain. V lost 1 base to trimming and J lost 0 bases, with 11 bases between them. There are 16 residues in the CDR3. CDR1 is SGHRS, CDR2 YFSETQ, per germline. As DNA, the CDR3 is TGCGCCAGCAGCTTGCTCGGGGTGGATAGCAATCAGCCCCAGCATTTT. Its protein product is CASSLLGVDSNQPQHF.

Comments on this clonotype: A much larger clone lies a single base off, so this may be a read error. The chain combines TRBV11-1 with TRBJ2-7, with D possibly being TRBD1 or TRBD2 (6 bases each). This CDR3 has 15 amino acids. Germline values: CDR1 SGHAT, CDR2 FQDESV (reference sequence). Here the CDR3 reads CASSFSPTGAYKQYF. DNA for the CDR3: TGTGCCAGCAGCTTTTCCCCTACGGGGGCCTACAAGCAGTACTTC.

The V call is TRBV6-5, the J call TRBJ2-7; 7 nucleotides align to TRBD1. Germline assignment: CDR1 MNHEY and CDR2 SVGAGI. There are 16 residues in the CDR3. V was pared by 6 bases and J by 0 bases, with 11 bases of the junction left unmatched. The CDR3 reads CASRTIRDSDSYEQYF. The CDR3, as DNA: TGTGCCAGCAGAACCATCCGGGACAGCGACTCCTACGAGCAGTACTTC.

In its sample, this clonotype was seen many times. This chain joins TRBV20-1 and TRBJ1-5, with TRBD1 as a possible D gene (6 bases). There are 12 residues in the CDR3. Germline V gene lookup returns CDR1 DFQATT and CDR2 SNEGSKA (reference sequence). V shed 1 base and J shed 7 bases, with 8 bases lying between them. The CDR3 region is CSARGGGQPQHF. In nucleotides, the CDR3 is TGCAGTGCTAGAGGGGGGGGCCAGCCCCAGCATTTT.

The table lists this clonotype with many counts. The chain uses TRBV6-5 and TRBJ1-5, with 11 bases identical to TRBD1. The length of the CDR3 is 14 residues. The junction had 2 bases not matched to a gene; V was cut back by 5 bases and J by 5 bases. The germline CDR1 and CDR2 sequences are MNHEY and SVGAGI. The CDR3: CASSRTGGDQPQHF. The CDR3 region has the DNA TGTGCCAGCAGTCGGACAGGGGGCGATCAGCCCCAGCATTTT.

By share, this clonotype ranks as medium-sized (0.01 to 0.1%). The chain has TRBV19 and TRBJ2-7; D perhaps matches TRBD1 (5 bases). The V end lost 3 bases, the J end lost 3 bases, and 9 bases lay between the germline ends. Germline V gene data show CDR1 as LNHDA and CDR2 as SQIVND (reference sequence). There are 13 residues in the CDR3. For the CDR3, the DNA is TGTGCCAGTAGTATGGGGCAGGGCTACGAGCAGTACTTC. Its protein is CASSMGQGYEQYF.

The table lists this clonotype with many counts. The V gene is TRBV14, the J gene TRBJ1-2; D may be TRBD1 (6 bases). Between the trimmed V and J ends, which lost 4 bases and 6 bases, there was a span of 9 bases. Germline CDR1 and CDR2: SGHDN and FVKESK. There are 12 residues in the CDR3. In DNA, the CDR3 is TGTGCCAGCAGCCCGACAGGAGATGGCTACACCTTC. Translated, it gives CASSPTGDGYTF.

This clonotype was picked up many times. V and J are TRBV15 and TRBJ2-2; tentatively, D is TRBD1 (5 bases). This CDR3 comprises 17 residues. Germline CDR1 reads LNHNV; CDR2 reads YYDKDF (reference sequence). The V end was cut by 4 bases, the J end by 4 bases, with 19 bases between. The CDR3 nucleotides are TGTGCCACCAGCAAGGAAAAGGGGCGAAGAACCACCGGGGAGCTGTTTTTT. Protein sequence: CATSKEKGRRTTGELFF.

Sample share makes this clonotype medium-sized (0.01 to 0.1%). This sequence joins TRBV28 and TRBJ1-2; 12 bases line up with TRBD1. With 5 bases clipped from V and 7 bases from J, the junction kept 8 bases outside the gene matches. CDR1 and CDR2 from the germline V gene are MDHEN and SYDVKM. The CDR3 runs to 15 residues. In DNA, the CDR3 is TGTGCCAGCAGTCCCCCGGGACAGGGGGCGAGTGGCTACACCTTC. Translated, it gives CASSPPGQGASGYTF.

Many counts were recorded for this clonotype. J is TRBJ2-1 and V is TRBV4-2, with D maybe TRBD1 (5 bases). Germline V gene lookup returns CDR1 LGHNA and CDR2 YNFKEQ. The length of the CDR3 is 16 residues. Trimming shortened V by 2 bases and J by 2 bases, and 13 bases separated the two germline ends. CDR3 nucleotides: TGTGCCAGCAGCCAATATGCAGGGAATGCCTACAATGAGCAGTTCTTC. Protein: CASSQYAGNAYNEQFF.

This clonotype has at least ten counts. This sequence joins TRBV10-2 and TRBJ2-7; TRBD1 might be the D (6 bases). Germline-derived CDR1 and CDR2 are WSHSY and SAAADI. This CDR3 has 14 residues. Trimming pared 10 bases from V and 0 bases from J, leaving 16 bases between. The CDR3 DNA sequence: TGCGCCACCCGAGGGACACCCGGCTCCTACGAGCAGTACTTC. Its translation: CATRGTPGSYEQYF.

In this sample, this clonotype is medium-sized (0.01 to 0.1%). The chain has TRBV10-1 and TRBJ1-1, with unresolved D. Germline CDR1 reads WNHNN; CDR2 reads SYGVQD (reference sequence). Trimming pared 4 bases from V and 1 base from J, leaving 7 bases between. This CDR3 comprises 13 residues. CDR3 in DNA: TGCGCCAGCAGTGTGGACTCGAACACTGAAGCTTTCTTT. This codes for CASSVDSNTEAFF.

The table lists this clonotype with many counts. The gene calls are TRBV3-1 and TRBJ1-1; D is unclear. V shed 0 bases and J shed 1 base, with 6 bases lying between them. The germline V gene encodes CDR1 LGHDT and CDR2 YNNKEL (reference sequence). The CDR3 totals 14 residues. CDR3 in DNA: TGTGCCAGCAGCCAAGATTTGGCGAACACTGAAGCTTTCTTT. It yields the protein CASSQDLANTEAFF. Full variable domain (rest looked up from reference TRBV3-1 and TRBJ1-1): DTAVSQTPKYLVTQMGNDKSIKCEQNLGHDTMYWYKQDSKKFLKIMFSYNNKELIINETVPNRFSPKSPDKAHLNLHINSLELGDSAVYFCASSQDLANTEAFFGQGTRLTVV.

This clonotype has ten or more counts. This chain joins TRBV10-3 and TRBJ1-5, with D uncertain. CDR1 is ENHRY, CDR2 SYGVKD, per germline. The ends were cut back, 3 bases at V and 8 bases at J, with 14 bases in the middle. This CDR3 is built from 14 residues. The CDR3 coding sequence is TGTGCCATCAGTGAAAATCTGGGCTTGGAGCCCCAGCATTTT. It encodes CAISENLGLEPQHF.